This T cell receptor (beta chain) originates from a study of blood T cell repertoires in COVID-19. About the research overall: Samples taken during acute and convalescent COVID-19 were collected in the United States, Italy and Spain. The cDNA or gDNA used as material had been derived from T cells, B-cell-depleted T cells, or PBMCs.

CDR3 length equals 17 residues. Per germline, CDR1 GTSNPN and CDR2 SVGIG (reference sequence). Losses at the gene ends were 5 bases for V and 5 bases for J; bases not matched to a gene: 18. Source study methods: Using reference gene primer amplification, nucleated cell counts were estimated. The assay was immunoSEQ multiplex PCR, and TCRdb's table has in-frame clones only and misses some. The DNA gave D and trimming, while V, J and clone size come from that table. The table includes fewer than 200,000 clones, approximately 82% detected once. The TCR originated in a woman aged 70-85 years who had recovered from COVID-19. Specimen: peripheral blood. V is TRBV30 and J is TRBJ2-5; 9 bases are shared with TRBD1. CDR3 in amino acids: CAWDLLRNRGLEETQYF. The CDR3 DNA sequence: TGTGCCTGGGACCTTTTAAGGAACAGGGGGCTTGAGGAGACCCAGTACTTC.